This T cell receptor beta chain was captured by sequencing in a study of blood T cell repertoires in COVID-19. Sequencing used immunoSEQ multiplex PCR; TCRdb keeps in-frame clones, though not all of them. The sample shows a few hundred thousand clones, around four fifths of them seen only once. Per germline, CDR1 LGHDT and CDR2 YNNKEL (reference sequence). The length of the CDR3 is 16 residues. The junction had 5 bases not matched to a gene; V was cut back by 4 bases and J by 0 bases. This receptor was obtained from a man aged 40-55 years who had recovered from COVID-19. The sequenced material came from PBMCs or T cells enriched from blood (not recorded which). The chain couples TRBV3-1 (or the pseudogene TRBV3-2) to TRBJ2-2, with TRBD1 identical over 7 bases. The CDR3, as DNA: TGTGCCAGCAGCCGGGACAGACCCCCGAACACCGGGGAGCTGTTTTTT. Its translation: CASSRDRPPNTGELFF.